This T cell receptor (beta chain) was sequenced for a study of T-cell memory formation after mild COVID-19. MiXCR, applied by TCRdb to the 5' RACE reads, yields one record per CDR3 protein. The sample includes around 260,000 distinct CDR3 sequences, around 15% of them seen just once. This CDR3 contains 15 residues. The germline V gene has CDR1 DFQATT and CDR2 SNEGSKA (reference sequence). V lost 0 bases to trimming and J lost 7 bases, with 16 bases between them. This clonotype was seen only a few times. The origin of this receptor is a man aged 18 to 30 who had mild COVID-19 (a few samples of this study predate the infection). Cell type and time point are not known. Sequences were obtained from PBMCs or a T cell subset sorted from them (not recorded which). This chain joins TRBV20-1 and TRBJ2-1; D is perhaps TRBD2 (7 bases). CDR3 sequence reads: CSARENYGGRNEQFF. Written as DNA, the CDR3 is TGCAGTGCTAGAGAAAATTACGGGGGGCGGAATGAGCAGTTCTTC.